Presented here are 26 T cell receptor beta chains from one specimen sequenced in a study of response to subunit inactivated influenza vaccine. TCRdb re-derived calls from the RT-PCR reads in MiXCR, one entry per CDR3 protein. The sample contains over 650,000 distinct CDR3 sequences, less than 20% of which appear only once. This material consisted of PBMCs from blood, taken less than 6 days after vaccination. Receptor source: a middle-aged man who received an inactivated influenza vaccine.

The V call is TRBV25-1, the J call TRBJ2-3, with D unresolved. The CDR3 is made up of 13 amino acids. Germline CDR1 and CDR2: MGHDK and SYGVNS. The V end was cut by 4 bases, the J end by 4 bases, with 9 bases between. CDR3 amino acids: CASSAVVADTQYF. Written as DNA, the CDR3 is TGTGCCAGCAGTGCGGTGGTAGCAGATACGCAGTATTTT.

This chain connects TRBV12-3 or TRBV12-4 to TRBJ1-1; D is ambiguous. The V and J ends lost 6 bases and 5 bases respectively, with 13 bases between them. The CDR3 has 13 amino acids. In DNA, the CDR3 is TGTGCCAGCAGAACGGATCTGTGGACTGAAGCTTTCTTT. Translated, it gives CASRTDLWTEAFF.

The chain joins TRBV27 to TRBJ2-1; 8 bases agree with TRBD1. The J segment lost 4 bases and the V segment lost 5 bases, leaving 7 bases of the junction unmatched. CDR3 length: 15 amino acids. The germline V gene encodes CDR1 MNHEY and CDR2 SMNVEV (reference sequence). CDR3 sequence reads: CASSIQGAVYNEQFF. The CDR3 coding sequence is TGTGCCAGCAGTATTCAGGGGGCAGTTTACAATGAGCAGTTCTTC.

This clonotype has a count of ten or more. V and J are TRBV12-3 or TRBV12-4 and TRBJ2-4; D remains unclear. The V end lost 5 bases, the J end lost 3 bases, and 11 bases lay between the germline ends. CDR3 size: 14 residues. CDR3 region: CASSNRADKNIQYF. The CDR3 region has the DNA TGTGCCAGCAGTAACAGAGCAGACAAAAACATTCAGTACTTC.

This chain joins TRBV11-1 and TRBJ2-1, with D perhaps TRBD2 (5 bases). In germline, CDR1 is SGHAT, CDR2 FQDESV (reference sequence). The CDR3 sequence is 17 residues long. The V gene lost 6 bases and the J gene lost 8 bases, with 26 bases spanning the gap. CDR3 sequence (DNA): TGTGCCAGCAGGGGGAGAAGGCGGCCCCTCTCCTTTGATGAGCAGTTCTTC. Amino acid sequence: CASRGRRRPLSFDEQFF.

The table lists this clonotype with a few counts. J is TRBJ2-3 and V is TRBV20-1; tentative D call: TRBD1 (7 bases). This CDR3 region has 14 residues. Trimming shortened V by 1 base and J by 4 bases, and 12 bases separated the two germline ends. Germline V CDR1 and CDR2: DFQATT, SNEGSKA (reference sequence). Written as DNA, the CDR3 is TGCAGTGCTAGAGGGCGGGGACAGCCAGATACGCAGTATTTT. This encodes CSARGRGQPDTQYF.

The chain combines TRBV5-1 with TRBJ2-1, with TRBD2 identical over 8 bases. Germline CDR1 reads SGHRS; CDR2 reads YFSETQ. V was clipped by 5 bases and J by 6 bases; unmatched bases: 10. This CDR3 is built from 15 residues. CDR3 amino acids: CASRESGGTPNEQFF. CDR3 sequence (DNA): TGCGCCAGCAGGGAGAGCGGGGGTACCCCCAATGAGCAGTTCTTC.

This sequence joins TRBV20-1 and TRBJ2-5; 7 bases are shared with TRBD2. Trimming took 4 bases from V and 2 from J; bases not matched to a gene: 10. Germline CDR1 is DFQATT and CDR2 is SNEGSKA (reference sequence). This CDR3 comprises 15 residues. CDR3 residues: CSAIIGGSHQETQYF. The CDR3 DNA is TGCAGTGCTATAATAGGCGGGAGTCATCAAGAGACCCAGTACTTC.

The CDR3 sequence is CASSETGVSGANVLTF. CDR3 nucleotides: TGTGCCAGCAGTGAAACGGGGGTGTCTGGGGCCAACGTCCTGACTTTC. The chain couples TRBV2 to TRBJ2-6; D may be TRBD2 (6 bases). The CDR3 spans 16 residues. From germline, CDR1 is SNHLY and CDR2 FYNNEI. V lost 2 bases to trimming and J lost 1 base, with 9 bases between them.

This clonotype was observed many times. The genes are TRBV20-1 and TRBJ2-1, with D perhaps matching TRBD2 (5 bases). With 3 bases removed from V and 6 bases from J, the gap between germline ends came to 9 bases. Germline V gives CDR1 DFQATT, CDR2 SNEGSKA (reference sequence). The CDR3 contains 12 residues. DNA for the CDR3: TGCAGTGCTAGTCGAGCGGCCAATGAGCAGTTCTTC. This sequence encodes CSASRAANEQFF.

This clonotype was seen only a few times. The chain's CDR3 is CASNNGQGAIGETQYF. CDR3 in DNA: TGTGCCAGCAATAACGGACAGGGGGCAATTGGAGAGACCCAGTACTTC. The V gene is TRBV7-9, the J gene TRBJ2-5, with TRBD1 identical over 11 bases. V lost 7 bases to trimming and J lost 4 bases; unmatched junction nucleotides: 11. Germline assignment: CDR1 SEHNR and CDR2 FQNEAQ (reference sequence). The CDR3 extends over 16 amino acids.

The V and J genes are TRBV28 and TRBJ2-5; 12 nucleotides agree with TRBD1. From germline, CDR1 is MDHEN and CDR2 SYDVKM. J was trimmed by 5 bases and V by 4 bases; bases with no gene match: 20. The CDR3 is 20 residues long. As DNA, the CDR3 is TGTGCCAGCAGTTCTCCGGGACAGGGGGCCAATTATTACACCGGGGAGACCCAGTACTTC. As protein: CASSSPGQGANYYTGETQYF.

This rearrangement joins TRBV20-1 to TRBJ2-3, with 11 bases identical to TRBD2. V lost 3 bases and J lost 4; bases outside the gene matches: 3. Germline V gene lookup returns CDR1 DFQATT and CDR2 SNEGSKA (reference sequence). CDR3 length: 14 residues. The CDR3 region has the DNA TGCAGTGCTAGGCTGACTAGCGGGGCAGATACGCAGTATTTT. Translated: CSARLTSGADTQYF.

V usage is TRBV2 and J usage is TRBJ2-1; D gene uncertain. The CDR3 consists of 16 residues. From germline, CDR1 is SNHLY and CDR2 FYNNEI. V dropped 6 bases and J dropped 0 bases, with 15 bases sitting between them. CDR3 in amino acids: CASRTMRGSSYNEQFF. In DNA form, the CDR3 reads TGTGCCAGCAGGACCATGCGAGGAAGCTCCTACAATGAGCAGTTCTTC.

This clonotype was detected ten times or more. The chain employs TRBV15 and TRBJ2-3; D is uncertain. The CDR3 covers 13 residues. Germline CDR1 LNHNV, CDR2 YYDKDF (reference sequence). Trimming removed 1 base from V and 2 bases from J, with 4 bases in between. The CDR3 sequence: CATSRGITDTQYF. The CDR3 nucleotides read TGTGCCACCAGCAGAGGGATCACAGATACGCAGTATTTT.

This sequence joins TRBV7-8 and TRBJ1-4; a weak D match, TRBD1 (6 bases). Germline lookup yields CDR1 SGHVS and CDR2 FQNEAQ. The length of the CDR3 is 15 residues. Trimming shortened V by 5 bases and J by 2 bases, and 12 bases separated the two germline ends. The CDR3 nucleotides read TGTGCCAGCAGCCTACAGGGTAGGACTAATGAAAAACTGTTTTTT. This encodes CASSLQGRTNEKLFF. The whole variable domain, filled in from reference TRBV7-8 and TRBJ1-4, reads GAGVSQSPRYKVAKRGQDVALRCDPISGHVSLFWYQQALGQGPEFLTYFQNEAQLDKSGLPSDRFFAERPEGSVSTLKIQRTQQEDSAVYLCASSLQGRTNEKLFFGSGTQLSVL.

Regarding this clonotype: Germline and junction disagree at one end, which may indicate a read error. The V call is TRBV4-3, the J call TRBJ2-7; D is ambiguous. This CDR3 has 13 amino acids. Per germline, CDR1 LGHNA and CDR2 YSLEER. CDR3 region: CASSQGAEYERYF. The CDR3, as DNA: TGCGCCAGCAGCCAAGGGGCCGAATACGAGCGGTACTTC.

The chain joins TRBV4-3 to TRBJ2-7, with 7 bases fitting TRBD2. This CDR3 is built from 14 residues. The junction had 8 bases not matched to a gene; V was cut back by 1 base and J by 8 bases. CDR1 is LGHNA and CDR2 is YSLEER in the germline V gene. CDR3 loop: CASSQVAGRVKQYF. In DNA, the CDR3 is TGCGCCAGCAGCCAAGTGGCGGGGAGGGTGAAGCAGTACTTC.

This rearrangement joins TRBV20-1 to TRBJ2-3, with D possibly being TRBD1 (6 bases). Germline assignment: CDR1 DFQATT and CDR2 SNEGSKA (reference sequence). The germline V and J ends were trimmed by 5 bases and 0 bases, with 18 bases remaining between them. There are 16 residues in the CDR3. This chain's CDR3 is CSARPTRRGSTDTQYF. In DNA form, the CDR3 reads TGCAGTGCTCGACCGACTCGTAGGGGGAGCACAGATACGCAGTATTTT.

DNA of the CDR3: TGCAGTGCTAGGGGAGAGAATCGGGGGGAGCAGTACTTC. Translated: CSARGENRGEQYF. The V gene is TRBV20-1, the J gene TRBJ2-7; possible D gene TRBD2, 6 bases. The CDR3 consists of 13 residues. Germline assignment: CDR1 DFQATT and CDR2 SNEGSKA (reference sequence). V dropped 3 bases and J dropped 7 bases, with 16 bases sitting between them.

V is TRBV7-2 and J is TRBJ1-4, with D hard to call. Germline V gene data show CDR1 as SGHTA and CDR2 as FQGNSA. This CDR3 is built from 14 residues. V shed 5 bases and J shed 2 bases, with 9 bases lying between them. The chain's CDR3 is CASSKTRTNEKLFF. CDR3 DNA: TGTGCCAGCAGCAAGACAAGGACTAATGAAAAACTGTTTTTT.

This clonotype was seen a few times. The CDR3 coding sequence is TGCGCCAGCAGCTTGTATCACAGGAATAACAATGAGCAGTTCTTC. This codes for CASSLYHRNNNEQFF. This chain joins TRBV5-1 and TRBJ2-1; TRBD1 might be the D (5 bases). The CDR3 runs 15 residues. Germline V gives CDR1 SGHRS, CDR2 YFSETQ. The V gene lost 1 base and the J gene lost 5 bases, with 13 bases spanning the gap.

CDR3 DNA sequence: TGCAGCGTTGAAGGACGGCCGAACACTGAAGCTTTCTTT. Amino acids: CSVEGRPNTEAFF. The chain uses TRBV29-1 and TRBJ1-1; D ambiguous. V gave up 1 base and J gave up 1 base, with 7 bases separating them. CDR1 is SQVTM and CDR2 is ANQGSEA in the germline V gene. The CDR3 is 13 amino acids.

The CDR3 DNA sequence: TGTGCCAGCAGTCCAGATGGGACAGGGCGCACTGAAGCTTTCTTT. Its translation is CASSPDGTGRTEAFF. This chain connects TRBV12-3 or TRBV12-4 to TRBJ1-1; TRBD1 agrees at 9 bases. V lost 5 bases, J lost 4 bases, and 8 bases stayed unmatched. This CDR3 is 15 amino acids long.

This rearrangement joins TRBV10-3 to TRBJ2-7; TRBD1 matches 10 bases. Germline loops: CDR1 ENHRY, CDR2 SYGVKD. J was trimmed by 4 bases and V by 6 bases; bases with no gene match: 15. The CDR3 has 17 amino acids. CDR3 loop: CAISEHSSGDRGYEQYF. The CDR3 nucleotides read TGTGCCATCAGCGAACACTCGTCCGGGGACAGGGGTTACGAGCAGTACTTC.

The chain is built from TRBV7-9 and TRBJ2-3; TRBD2 might be the D (6 bases). V was cut by 3 bases and J by 2 bases, with 15 bases left in between. The germline CDR1 and CDR2 sequences are SEHNR and FQNEAQ (reference sequence). The CDR3 covers 16 residues. The CDR3 coding sequence is TGTGCCAGCAGCTTTTCGGTCCGGGACTCCACAGATACGCAGTATTTT. Its translation: CASSFSVRDSTDTQYF. Full variable domain (rest looked up from reference TRBV7-9 and TRBJ2-3): DTGVSQNPRHKITKRGQNVTFRCDPISEHNRLYWYRQTLGQGPEFLTYFQNEAQLEKSRLLSDRFSAERPKGSFSTLEIQRTEQGDSAMYLCASSFSVRDSTDTQYFGPGTRLTVL.